A selection of T cell receptor beta chains follows, all from one sample in a study of blood T cell repertoires in COVID-19. Assay: immunoSEQ multiplex PCR; the TCRdb copy retains only in-frame clones and omits some. The data show about 210,000 clones, around 86% seen once. The material sequenced was PBMCs or T cells enriched from blood (not recorded which). These receptors were obtained from a woman aged 45-65 years with acute COVID-19. Both conserved end residues are part of each CDR3. The order of the fields is D gene, V gene, clone size, J gene, CDR3 protein, CDR3 DNA. The D gene is left open where the match is weak. The size field is filled for only some rows; it gives once, few, many or a size class.

>.|TRBV10-3|.|TRBJ2-1
CAISEGTASYNEQFF
TGTGCCATCAGTGAGGGGACTGCCTCCTACAATGAGCAGTTCTTC
>.|TRBV28|many|TRBJ2-5
CASSLGGAQETQYF
TGTGCCAGCAGCCTCGGTGGGGCTCAAGAGACCCAGTACTTC
>TRBD1|TRBV19|.|TRBJ2-3
CASSSYRTGALYSTDTQYF
TGTGCCAGTAGTTCATACCGGACAGGGGCCCTCTATAGCACAGATACGCAGTATTTT
>TRBD2|TRBV9|once|TRBJ2-3
CASSRTIGAGEFTDTQYF
TGTGCCAGCAGTCGTACTATCGGAGCGGGAGAGTTCACAGATACGCAGTATTTT
>TRBD2|TRBV6-5|few|TRBJ2-7
CASSYSGGSSYEQYF
TGTGCCAGCAGTTACTCCGGGGGGAGCTCCTACGAGCAGTACTTC
>TRBD2|TRBV28|.|TRBJ2-5
CASRESGDQETQYF
TGTGCCAGCAGGGAGAGCGGGGACCAAGAGACCCAGTACTTC
>.|TRBV5-1|.|TRBJ1-5
CASSLEAPPVCVGQHRYSNQPQHF
TGCGCCAGCAGCTTGGAGGCTCCCCCCGTTTGCGTCGGACAACATAGGTATAGCAATCAGCCCCAGCATTTT
>.|TRBV6-5|.|TRBJ1-1
CASSYEAGVNTEAFF
TGTGCCAGCAGTTACGAGGCGGGGGTCAACACTGAAGCTTTCTTT
>TRBD1|TRBV19|.|TRBJ2-5
CASSMTGVETQYF
TGTGCCAGTAGTATGACAGGGGTAGAGACCCAGTACTTC
>TRBD1|TRBV18|.|TRBJ1-6
CASSEGQADYSPLHF
TGTGCCAGCTCAGAAGGACAGGCCGATTATTCACCCCTCCACTTT
>TRBD2|TRBV5-1|.|TRBJ2-7
CASSLSGAEQYF
TGCGCCAGCAGCTTGAGCGGGGCCGAGCAGTACTTC
>.|TRBV6-5|.|TRBJ1-3
CASTDTTISGNTIYF
TGTGCCAGCACCGATACGACAATCTCTGGAAACACCATATATTTT
>TRBD1|TRBV9|.|TRBJ2-1
CASSSGQAIYNEQFF
TGTGCCAGCAGCTCGGGACAGGCCATCTACAATGAGCAGTTCTTC
>TRBD2|TRBV11-2|.|TRBJ2-2
CASSLAGGIVGELFF
TGTGCCAGCAGCTTAGCGGGAGGGATCGTCGGGGAGCTGTTTTTT
>.|TRBV7-2|.|TRBJ2-3
CASSLGGVGADTQYF
TGTGCCAGCAGCTTAGGTGGGGTGGGGGCCGACACGCAGTATTTT
>TRBD1|TRBV4-1|.|TRBJ1-1
CASSQPSTGEWNTEAFF
TGCGCCAGCAGCCAACCCTCGACAGGGGAATGGAACACTGAAGCTTTCTTT
>.|TRBV11-3|.|TRBJ1-1
CASSLWEAEAFF
TGTGCCAGCAGCTTGTGGGAGGCTGAAGCTTTCTTT
>.|TRBV3-1/TRBV3-2|once|TRBJ2-2
CASSQGSTGTGGELFF
TGTGCCAGCAGCCAAGGATCAACAGGGACGGGCGGGGAGCTGTTTTTT
>.|TRBV10-3|.|TRBJ2-3
CAIRTGVGTDTQYF
TGTGCCATCCGGACGGGAGTGGGCACAGATACGCAGTATTTT
>TRBD2|TRBV11-2|.|TRBJ2-5
CASSKSGGGETQYF
TGTGCCAGCAGCAAAAGCGGGGGTGGTGAGACCCAGTACTTC
>.|TRBV7-8|.|TRBJ2-3
CASSLLITDTQYF
TGTGCCAGCAGCTTATTAATCACAGATACGCAGTATTTT
>TRBD1|TRBV3-1/TRBV3-2|.|TRBJ2-7
CASSHPRTGTGNEQYF
TGTGCCAGCAGCCACCCAAGGACGGGGACAGGGAACGAGCAGTACTTC
>.|TRBV20-1|few|TRBJ2-3
CSASGGGGAQYF
TGCAGTGCTAGTGGGGGCGGGGGCGCGCAGTATTTT
>TRBD2|TRBV6-5|.|TRBJ2-3
CASTPREGLDTQYF
TGTGCCAGCACCCCGCGGGAGGGCCTCGATACGCAGTATTTT
>.|TRBV5-5|.|TRBJ2-5
CASSFRQRQETQYF
TGTGCCAGCAGCTTTCGACAGCGCCAAGAGACCCAGTACTTC
>TRBD1|TRBV3-1/TRBV3-2|.|TRBJ1-6
CASSRSGTANSPLHF
TGTGCCAGCAGCCGATCCGGGACAGCTAATTCACCCCTCCACTTT
>TRBD1|TRBV10-2|few|TRBJ1-4
CASRQGQAEKLFF
TGCGCCAGCAGACAGGGGCAAGCTGAAAAACTGTTTTTT
>TRBD2|TRBV7-3|.|TRBJ2-5
CASSLHPRGGRAGETQYF
TGTGCCAGCAGCCTCCACCCCCGGGGCGGGAGGGCCGGAGAGACCCAGTACTTC
>.|TRBV19|many|TRBJ1-4
CASKRQQTNEKLFF
TGTGCCAGTAAGCGACAGCAAACTAATGAAAAACTGTTTTTT
>.|TRBV20-1|.|TRBJ1-6
CSASVGSPLHF
TGCAGTGCTAGCGTCGGTTCACCCCTCCACTTT
>.|TRBV4-3|.|TRBJ1-2
CVSSQDLQGLPRGYTF
TGCGTCAGCAGCCAAGATCTCCAGGGGCTTCCCCGCGGCTACACCTTC
>.|TRBV27|.|TRBJ1-6
CASSLYGRGTDSPLHF
TGTGCCAGCAGTTTATATGGCAGAGGAACCGATTCACCCCTCCACTTT
>.|TRBV30|once|TRBJ2-7
CAWSVSVHEQYF
TGTGCCTGGAGTGTATCGGTTCACGAGCAGTACTTC
>TRBD2|TRBV28|.|TRBJ2-1
CASSVPSGGALSEQFF
TGTGCCAGCAGTGTCCCTAGCGGGGGGGCCCTAAGCGAGCAGTTCTTC
>TRBD1|TRBV29-1|.|TRBJ1-2
CSGRQTGWDGYTF
TGCAGCGGAAGACAGACAGGGTGGGATGGCTACACCTTC
>TRBD1|TRBV3-1/TRBV3-2|once|TRBJ2-1
CASSETGTLYNEQFF
TGTGCCAGCAGCGAGACAGGGACCCTCTACAATGAGCAGTTCTTC
>.|TRBV6-4|.|TRBJ2-4
CASSDSSGLAKNIQYF
TGTGCCAGCAGTGACTCCTCAGGCTTAGCCAAAAACATTCAGTACTTC